A selection of T cell receptor beta chains follows, all from one sample in a study of blood T cell repertoires in COVID-19. Sequenced by immunoSEQ multiplex PCR; TCRdb stores in-frame clones only, minus some. The table has about 200,000 clones, 80% to 90% seen once. Sequences were obtained from peripheral blood. These receptor sequences come from a man aged 80 or over with acute or convalescent COVID-19. Both conserved end residues are part of each CDR3. The D gene is left open where the match is weak. Where a row states a size, it is once, few, many or the class of an expanded clone; other rows omit it.

v_gene	d_gene	abundance	j_gene	CDR3aa	CDR3nt
TRBV7-6	TRBD1	NA	TRBJ2-7	CASSPPATGGQSEQYF	TGTGCCAGCAGCCCCCCAGCGACAGGGGGCCAGAGCGAGCAGTACTTC
TRBV6-4	TRBD2	NA	TRBJ2-2	CASSKGLEAGELFF	TGTGCCAGCAGTAAAGGACTAGAGGCCGGGGAGCTGTTTTTT
TRBV6-5	TRBD1	NA	TRBJ1-6	CASSYSATGLNSPLHF	TGTGCCAGCAGTTACTCCGCGACAGGGCTTAATTCACCCCTCCACTTT
TRBV18	NA	NA	TRBJ2-1	CASSPPLGANEQFF	TGTGCCAGCTCACCACCTCTGGGGGCGAATGAGCAGTTCTTC
TRBV2	TRBD1	NA	TRBJ1-1	CASSRDRDEAFF	TGTGCCAGCAGCCGGGACAGGGATGAAGCTTTCTTT
TRBV30	NA	NA	TRBJ1-1	CAWSPFPAGRNTEAFF	TGTGCCTGGAGCCCCTTCCCGGCGGGAAGGAACACTGAAGCTTTCTTT
TRBV6-4	TRBD1	NA	TRBJ1-6	CASSVTGGASPLHF	TGTGCCAGCAGTGTGACAGGGGGCGCCTCACCCCTCCACTTT
TRBV23-1	TRBD1	once	TRBJ2-1	CASSQHRDRGRNEQFF	TGCGCCAGCAGTCAACACCGGGACAGGGGGCGCAATGAGCAGTTCTTC
TRBV5-4	NA	NA	TRBJ1-2	CASSLGTDTNYGYTF	TGTGCCAGCAGCTTGGGGACAGACACTAACTATGGCTACACCTTC
TRBV27	NA	NA	TRBJ2-3	CASSLSGGVSTDTQYF	TGTGCCAGCAGTTTATCTGGCGGGGTTAGCACAGATACGCAGTATTTT
TRBV7-2	TRBD1	NA	TRBJ1-6	CASSAGGEPSPLHF	TGTGCCAGCAGCGCAGGGGGCGAACCTTCACCCCTCCACTTT
TRBV11-2	NA	NA	TRBJ1-1	CASRTGWTNTEAFF	TGTGCCAGCAGAACAGGGTGGACGAACACTGAAGCTTTCTTT
TRBV5-1	NA	NA	TRBJ2-5	CASSLVRTYQETQYF	TGCGCCAGCAGCTTGGTGCGGACTTATCAAGAGACCCAGTACTTC
TRBV10-3	NA	NA	TRBJ2-3	CAISGRETDTQYF	TGTGCCATCAGTGGCAGGGAAACAGATACGCAGTATTTT
TRBV29-1	NA	NA	TRBJ1-6	CSVGETRGDSPLHF	TGCAGCGTGGGCGAGACGCGCGGCGATTCACCCCTCCACTTT
TRBV28	TRBD1	NA	TRBJ2-7	CASSFAGGSYEQYF	TGTGCCAGCAGTTTCGCAGGGGGCTCGTACGAGCAGTACTTC
TRBV2	NA	NA	TRBJ2-1	CASSEVVFNEQFF	TGTGCCAGCAGTGAAGTAGTCTTTAATGAGCAGTTCTTC
TRBV5-1	NA	NA	TRBJ2-3	CASSLDIGTDTQYF	TGCGCCAGCAGCTTGGATATTGGCACAGATACGCAGTATTTT
TRBV6-1	NA	NA	TRBJ2-1	CASSEWASFNEQFF	TGTGCCAGCAGTGAATGGGCTTCGTTCAATGAGCAGTTCTTC
TRBV3-1/TRBV3-2	TRBD2	NA	TRBJ2-1	CASSQPLGGTSGRKFF	TGTGCCAGCAGCCAACCCTTGGGCGGGACTAGCGGGAGAAAGTTCTTC
TRBV9	NA	NA	TRBJ1-5	CASSAGDGNQPQHF	TGTGCCAGCAGCGCAGGGGACGGCAATCAGCCCCAGCATTTT
TRBV19	TRBD1	NA	TRBJ1-2	CASNQPGQKKDNGYTF	TGTGCCAGTAATCAACCGGGACAGAAGAAGGATAATGGCTACACCTTC
TRBV6-5	TRBD1	NA	TRBJ2-5	CASSLGQQETQYF	TGTGCCAGCAGTCTGGGACAGCAAGAGACCCAGTACTTC
TRBV19	TRBD1	NA	TRBJ2-2	CASKRDRGTGELFF	TGTGCCAGTAAGAGGGACAGGGGAACCGGGGAGCTGTTTTTT
TRBV18	TRBD1	few	TRBJ1-1	CASSPRRDRGAEAFF	TGTGCCAGCTCACCGCGCCGGGACAGGGGCGCTGAAGCTTTCTTT
TRBV2	TRBD2	NA	TRBJ2-5	CASRRSGGNQETQYF	TGTGCCAGCAGACGGAGCGGGGGGAATCAAGAGACCCAGTACTTC
TRBV7-2	TRBD2	NA	TRBJ2-5	CASSLAVTSGRQTQYF	TGTGCCAGCAGCTTAGCGGTAACTAGCGGGAGACAGACCCAGTACTTC
TRBV30	NA	NA	TRBJ1-1	CAWKPNTEAFF	TGTGCCTGGAAGCCGAACACTGAAGCTTTCTTT
TRBV11-2	TRBD2	NA	TRBJ2-7	CASGRTSGTYEQYF	TGTGCCAGCGGTCGAACTAGCGGAACCTACGAGCAGTACTTC